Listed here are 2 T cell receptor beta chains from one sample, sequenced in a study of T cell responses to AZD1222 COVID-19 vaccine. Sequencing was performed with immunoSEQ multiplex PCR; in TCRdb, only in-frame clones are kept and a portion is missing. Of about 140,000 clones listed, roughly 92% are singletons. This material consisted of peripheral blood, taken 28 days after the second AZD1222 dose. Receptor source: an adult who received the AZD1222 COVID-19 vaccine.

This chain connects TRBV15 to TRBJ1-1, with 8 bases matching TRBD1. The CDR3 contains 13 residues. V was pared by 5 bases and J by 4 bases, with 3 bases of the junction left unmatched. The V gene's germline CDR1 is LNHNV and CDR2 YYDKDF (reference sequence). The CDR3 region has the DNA TGTGCCACCAGCCTAGGGACAGGCACTGAAGCTTTCTTT. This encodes CATSLGTGTEAFF.

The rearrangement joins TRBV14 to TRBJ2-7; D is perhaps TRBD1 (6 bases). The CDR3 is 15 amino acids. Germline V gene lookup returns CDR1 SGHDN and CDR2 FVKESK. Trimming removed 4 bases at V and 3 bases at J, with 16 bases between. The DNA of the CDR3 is TGTGCCAGCAGCCCTACAGGGACGATGAGCTACGAGCAGTACTTC. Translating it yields CASSPTGTMSYEQYF.